The source of this T cell receptor beta chain is a study of cytomegalovirus exposure and HLA in healthy donors. For the study at large: HLA-typed donors were the source of approximately 80 million unique TCRs held in an early data release.

This clone was picked up one time. The antigen is undetermined. Findings and limits, study-wide: Differences between HLA loci emerged in a later analysis of TCR association rates, with DRB1 most and HLA-C fewest. CMV serostatus was the only immune exposure information that was available. Sequencing depth across donors, presence/absence analyses assumed, was roughly uniform.

Both 60 Vbeta primers and 13 Jbeta primers went into the PCR. Using immunoSEQ multiplex PCR, the repertoire was profiled, and TCRdb retains in-frame clones only, with some absent. The table lists fewer than 250,000 clones, about 82% of them singletons. The length of the CDR3 is 15 residues. Germline V lookup: CDR1 SEHNR, CDR2 FQNEAQ (reference sequence). V shed 1 base, J shed 2 bases, and the junction held 2 bases outside the gene matches. The TCR comes from a man aged 25 to 45 in good health and CMV-seronegative. The chain combines TRBV7-9 with TRBJ2-1, with TRBD2 matching over 7 bases. Input material: PBMCs. CDR3 region: CASSLDSGPYNEQFF. The CDR3 nucleotides are TGTGCCAGCAGCTTAGATAGCGGGCCCTACAATGAGCAGTTCTTC.